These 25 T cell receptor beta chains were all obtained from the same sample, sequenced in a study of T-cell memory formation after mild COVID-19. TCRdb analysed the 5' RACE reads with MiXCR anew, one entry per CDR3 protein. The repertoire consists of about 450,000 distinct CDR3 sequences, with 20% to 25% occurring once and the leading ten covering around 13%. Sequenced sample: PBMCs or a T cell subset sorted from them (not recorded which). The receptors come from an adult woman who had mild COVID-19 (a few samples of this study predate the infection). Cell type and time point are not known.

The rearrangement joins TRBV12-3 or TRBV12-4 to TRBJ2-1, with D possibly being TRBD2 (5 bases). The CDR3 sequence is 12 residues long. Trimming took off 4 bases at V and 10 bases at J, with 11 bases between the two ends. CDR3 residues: CASSWTRGEQFF. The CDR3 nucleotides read TGTGCCAGCAGTTGGACCCGGGGAGAGCAGTTCTTC.

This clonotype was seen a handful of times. CDR3 residues: CASSLALGDWYF. CDR3 bases: TGTGCCAGCAGTTTAGCGCTGGGCGACTGGTACTTC. The rearrangement joins TRBV12-3 or TRBV12-4 to TRBJ2-7; D is undetermined. With 0 bases removed from V and 12 bases from J, the gap between germline ends came to 12 bases. This CDR3 is 12 amino acids long.

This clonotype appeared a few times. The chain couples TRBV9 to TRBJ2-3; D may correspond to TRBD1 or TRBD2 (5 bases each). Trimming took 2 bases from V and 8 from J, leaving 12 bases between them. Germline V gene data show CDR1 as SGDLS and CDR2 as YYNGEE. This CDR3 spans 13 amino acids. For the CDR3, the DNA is TGTGCCAGCAGCGTTGGGGACGGCGGTACGCAGTATTTT. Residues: CASSVGDGGTQYF.

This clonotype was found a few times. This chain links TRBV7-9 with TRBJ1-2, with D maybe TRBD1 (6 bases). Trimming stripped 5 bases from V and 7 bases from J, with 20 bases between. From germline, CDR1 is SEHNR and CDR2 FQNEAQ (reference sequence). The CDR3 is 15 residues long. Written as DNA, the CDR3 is TGTGCCAGCAGCCGCATCCTTCAAGGGGGAGGTGGCTACACCTTC. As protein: CASSRILQGGGGYTF.

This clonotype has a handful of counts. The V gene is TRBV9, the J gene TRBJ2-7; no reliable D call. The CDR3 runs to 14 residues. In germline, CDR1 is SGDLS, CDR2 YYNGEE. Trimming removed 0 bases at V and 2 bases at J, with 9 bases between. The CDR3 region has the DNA TGTGCCAGCAGCGTAGGCGGCGACCCCTACGAGCAGTACTTC. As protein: CASSVGGDPYEQYF.

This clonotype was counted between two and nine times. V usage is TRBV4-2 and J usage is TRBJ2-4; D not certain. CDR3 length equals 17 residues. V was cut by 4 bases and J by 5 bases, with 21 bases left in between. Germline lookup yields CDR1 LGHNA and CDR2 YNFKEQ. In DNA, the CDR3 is TGTGCCAGCAGCCCAATCAATGTGTGGACCAGTGAAAACATTCAGTACTTC. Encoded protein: CASSPINVWTSENIQYF.

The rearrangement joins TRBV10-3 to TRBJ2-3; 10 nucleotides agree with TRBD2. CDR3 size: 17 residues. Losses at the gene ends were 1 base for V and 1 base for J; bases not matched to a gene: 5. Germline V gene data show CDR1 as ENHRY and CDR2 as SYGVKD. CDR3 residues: CAISEFSGTSGTDTQYF. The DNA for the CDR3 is TGTGCCATCAGTGAGTTCTCCGGGACTAGCGGCACAGATACGCAGTATTTT.

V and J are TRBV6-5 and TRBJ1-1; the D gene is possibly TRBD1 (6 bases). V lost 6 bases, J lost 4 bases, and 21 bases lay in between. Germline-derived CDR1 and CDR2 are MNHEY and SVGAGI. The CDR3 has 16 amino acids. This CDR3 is CASSLGGRLSSTEAFF. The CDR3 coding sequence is TGTGCCAGCAGCCTAGGGGGACGTTTAAGCTCCACTGAAGCTTTCTTT.

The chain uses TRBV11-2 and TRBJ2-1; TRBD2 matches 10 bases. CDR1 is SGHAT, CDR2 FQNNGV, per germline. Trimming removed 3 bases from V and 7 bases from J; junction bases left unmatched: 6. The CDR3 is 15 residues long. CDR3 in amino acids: CASSLTSGSPNEQFF. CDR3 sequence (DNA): TGTGCCAGCAGCTTGACTAGCGGGTCCCCAAATGAGCAGTTCTTC.

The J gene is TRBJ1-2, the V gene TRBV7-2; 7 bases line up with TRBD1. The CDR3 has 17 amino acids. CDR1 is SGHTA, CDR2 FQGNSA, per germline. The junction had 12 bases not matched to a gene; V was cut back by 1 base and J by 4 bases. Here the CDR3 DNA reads TGTGCCAGCAGCTTAGGGGGAAACAGGGGCCGGGGCTATGGCTACACCTTC. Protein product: CASSLGGNRGRGYGYTF.

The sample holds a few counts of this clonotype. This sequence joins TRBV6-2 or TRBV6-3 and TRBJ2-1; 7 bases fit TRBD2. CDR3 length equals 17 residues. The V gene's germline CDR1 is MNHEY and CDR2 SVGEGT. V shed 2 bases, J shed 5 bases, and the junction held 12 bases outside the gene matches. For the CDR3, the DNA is TGTGCCAGCAGTTACCCGGTTCTCGGGAGGAGCCACAATGAGCAGTTCTTC. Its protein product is CASSYPVLGRSHNEQFF.

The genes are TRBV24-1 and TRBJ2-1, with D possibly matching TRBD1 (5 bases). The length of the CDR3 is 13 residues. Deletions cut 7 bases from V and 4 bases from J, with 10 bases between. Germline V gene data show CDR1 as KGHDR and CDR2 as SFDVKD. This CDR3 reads CATSDSDYNEQFF. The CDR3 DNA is TGTGCCACCAGCGACAGTGATTACAATGAGCAGTTCTTC.

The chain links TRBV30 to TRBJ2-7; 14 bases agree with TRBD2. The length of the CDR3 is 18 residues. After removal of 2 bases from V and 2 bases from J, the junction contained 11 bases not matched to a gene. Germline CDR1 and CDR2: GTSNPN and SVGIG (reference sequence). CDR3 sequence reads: CAWSLERLAGGKPYEQYF. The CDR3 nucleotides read TGTGCCTGGAGTTTGGAGAGACTAGCGGGAGGGAAACCCTACGAGCAGTACTTC.

CDR3 residues: CASSTIKREGQFF. DNA for the CDR3: TGTGCCAGCAGCACGATAAAACGGGAAGGGCAGTTCTTC. This rearrangement joins TRBV11-2 to TRBJ2-1; a weak D match, TRBD2 (5 bases). Trimming stripped 5 bases from V and 12 bases from J, with 17 bases between. From germline, CDR1 is SGHAT and CDR2 FQNNGV. The CDR3 extends over 13 amino acids.

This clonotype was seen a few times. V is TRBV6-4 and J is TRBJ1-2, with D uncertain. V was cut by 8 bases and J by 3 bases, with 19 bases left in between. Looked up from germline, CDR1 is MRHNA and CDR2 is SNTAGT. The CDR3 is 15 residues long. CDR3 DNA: TGTGCCAGCCTCCCTCATAGGCGCCTGGACTATGGCTACACCTTC. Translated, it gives CASLPHRRLDYGYTF.

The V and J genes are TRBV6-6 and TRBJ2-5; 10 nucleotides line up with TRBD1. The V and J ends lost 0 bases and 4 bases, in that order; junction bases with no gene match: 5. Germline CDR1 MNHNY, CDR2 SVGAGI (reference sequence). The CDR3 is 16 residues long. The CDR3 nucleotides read TGTGCCAGCAGTTACTCCGGGACAGGGGCGGCAGAGACCCAGTACTTC. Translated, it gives CASSYSGTGAAETQYF.

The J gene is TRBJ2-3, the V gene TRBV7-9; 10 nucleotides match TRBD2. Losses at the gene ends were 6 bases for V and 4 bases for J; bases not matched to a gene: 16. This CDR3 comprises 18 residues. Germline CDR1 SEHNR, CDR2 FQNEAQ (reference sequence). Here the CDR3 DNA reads TGTGCCAGCAGTCACGGATCGGCCAGCGGGGGGGATGCAGATACGCAGTATTTT. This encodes CASSHGSASGGDADTQYF.

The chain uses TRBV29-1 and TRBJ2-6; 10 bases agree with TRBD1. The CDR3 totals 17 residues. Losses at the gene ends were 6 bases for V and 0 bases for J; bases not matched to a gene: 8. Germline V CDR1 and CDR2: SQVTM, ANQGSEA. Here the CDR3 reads CSVGGTGVFSGANVLTF. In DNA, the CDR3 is TGCAGCGTCGGAGGGACAGGGGTCTTCTCTGGGGCCAACGTCCTGACTTTC.

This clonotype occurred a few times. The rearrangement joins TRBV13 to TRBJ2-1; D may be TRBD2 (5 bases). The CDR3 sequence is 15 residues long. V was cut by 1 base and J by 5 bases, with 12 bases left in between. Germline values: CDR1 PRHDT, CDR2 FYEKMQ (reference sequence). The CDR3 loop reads CASSLVVGAHNEQFF. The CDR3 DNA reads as TGTGCCAGCAGCTTAGTGGTGGGAGCCCACAATGAGCAGTTCTTC. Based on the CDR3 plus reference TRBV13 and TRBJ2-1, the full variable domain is AAGVIQSPRHLIKEKRETATLKCYPIPRHDTVYWYQQGPGQDPQFLISFYEKMQSDKGSIPDRFSAQQFSDYHSELNMSSLELGDSALYFCASSLVVGAHNEQFFGPGTRLTVL.

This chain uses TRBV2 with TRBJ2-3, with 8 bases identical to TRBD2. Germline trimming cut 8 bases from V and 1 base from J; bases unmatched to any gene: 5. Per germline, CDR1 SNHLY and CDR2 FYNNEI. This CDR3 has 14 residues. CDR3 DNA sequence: TGTGCCAGCTCCGGGGGGGACCGCACAGATACGCAGTATTTT. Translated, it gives CASSGGDRTDTQYF.

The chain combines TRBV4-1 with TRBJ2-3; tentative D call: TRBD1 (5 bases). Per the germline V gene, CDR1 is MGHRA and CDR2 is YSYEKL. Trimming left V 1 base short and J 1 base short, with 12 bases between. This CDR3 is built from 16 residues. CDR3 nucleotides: TGCGCCAGCAGCCAAGGTCAGGGCATGGGCACAGATACGCAGTATTTT. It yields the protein CASSQGQGMGTDTQYF.

Here the CDR3 reads CASSSLQGARETQYF. The CDR3 bases are TGTGCCAGCAGTAGTCTTCAGGGGGCACGGGAGACCCAGTACTTC. V and J are TRBV28 and TRBJ2-5; 8 bases line up with TRBD1. CDR1 is MDHEN, CDR2 SYDVKM, per germline. The junction had 10 bases not matched to a gene; V was cut back by 5 bases and J by 5 bases. CDR3 size: 15 residues.

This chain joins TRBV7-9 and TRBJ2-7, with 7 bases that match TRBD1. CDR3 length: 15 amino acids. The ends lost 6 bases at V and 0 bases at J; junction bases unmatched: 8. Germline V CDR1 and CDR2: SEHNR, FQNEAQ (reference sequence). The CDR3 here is CASSPLTGTSYEQYF. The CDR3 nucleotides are TGTGCCAGCAGTCCATTGACAGGGACCTCCTACGAGCAGTACTTC.

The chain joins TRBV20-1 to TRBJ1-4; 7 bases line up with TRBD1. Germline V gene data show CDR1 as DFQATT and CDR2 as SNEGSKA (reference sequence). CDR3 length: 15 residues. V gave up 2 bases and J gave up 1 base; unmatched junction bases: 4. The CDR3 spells CSARPSGGTNEKLFF. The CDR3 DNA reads TGCAGTGCTAGACCCTCAGGGGGAACTAATGAAAAACTGTTTTTT.

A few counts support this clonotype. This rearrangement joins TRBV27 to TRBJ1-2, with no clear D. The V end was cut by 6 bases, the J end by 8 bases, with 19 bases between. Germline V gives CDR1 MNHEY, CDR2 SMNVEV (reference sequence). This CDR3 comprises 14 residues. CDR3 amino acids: CASSYTSAEIGYTF. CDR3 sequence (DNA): TGTGCCAGCAGCTACACCAGTGCGGAGATCGGCTACACCTTC.